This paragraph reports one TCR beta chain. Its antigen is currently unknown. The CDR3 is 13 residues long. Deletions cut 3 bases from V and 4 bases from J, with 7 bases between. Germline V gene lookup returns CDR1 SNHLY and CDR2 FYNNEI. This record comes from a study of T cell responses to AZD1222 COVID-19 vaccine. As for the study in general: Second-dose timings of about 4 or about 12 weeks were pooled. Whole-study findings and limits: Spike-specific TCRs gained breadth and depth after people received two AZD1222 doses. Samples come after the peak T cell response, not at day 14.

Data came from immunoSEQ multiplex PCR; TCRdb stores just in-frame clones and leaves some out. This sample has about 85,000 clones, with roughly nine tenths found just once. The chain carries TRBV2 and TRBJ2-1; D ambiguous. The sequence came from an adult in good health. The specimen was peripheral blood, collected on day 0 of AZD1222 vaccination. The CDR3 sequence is CASSDRGYNEQFF. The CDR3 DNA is TGTGCCAGCAGTGATAGAGGATACAATGAGCAGTTCTTC.